These 5 T cell receptor beta chains share one sample of origin, sequenced in a study of T cell responses to AZD1222 COVID-19 vaccine. Produced via immunoSEQ multiplex PCR; TCRdb's table is partial and in-frame only. The table lists around 120,000 clones, roughly nine tenths of them singletons. The specimen was peripheral blood, collected on day 0 of AZD1222 vaccination. These receptors originate from an adult in good health.

The chain combines TRBV18 with TRBJ2-3; TRBD2 is a possible D gene (5 bases). V lost 0 bases and J lost 5, with 6 bases in between. Germline V gene lookup returns CDR1 KGHSH and CDR2 LQKENI. This CDR3 spans 13 amino acids. CDR3 nucleotides: TGTGCCAGCTCACCACCGGGAGAAGATACGCAGTATTTT. This encodes CASSPPGEDTQYF.

The genes are TRBV7-2 and TRBJ1-2, with D unresolved. Trimming removed 2 bases at V and 5 bases at J, with 12 bases between. There are 14 residues in the CDR3. CDR1 and CDR2 from the germline V gene are SGHTA and FQGNSA. This CDR3 is CASSLMPATYGYTF. CDR3 nucleotides: TGTGCCAGCAGCTTAATGCCAGCAACTTATGGCTACACCTTC. Variable domain in full (rest from reference TRBV7-2 and TRBJ1-2): GAGVSQSPSNKVTEKGKDVELRCDPISGHTALYWYRQSLGQGLEFLIYFQGNSAPDKSGLPSDRFSAERTGGSVSTLTIQRTQQEDSAVYLCASSLMPATYGYTFGSGTRLTVV.

The chain joins TRBV10-2 to TRBJ2-7; 9 bases line up with TRBD2. Germline-derived CDR1 and CDR2 are WSHSY and SAAADI. The CDR3 runs to 15 residues. J lost 7 bases, V lost 4 bases, and 11 bases had no gene match. CDR3 nucleotides: TGCGCCAGCAGTGGGTGGGTAATAGCGGGAGATGAGCAGTACTTC. Translated: CASSGWVIAGDEQYF.

The V gene is TRBV7-9, the J gene TRBJ2-5, with D possibly matching TRBD2 (5 bases). This CDR3 is built from 14 residues. The germline V gene encodes CDR1 SEHNR and CDR2 FQNEAQ (reference sequence). The V gene lost 1 base and the J gene lost 5 bases, with 11 bases spanning the gap. The CDR3 loop is CASSLGTVRETQYF. Written as DNA, the CDR3 is TGTGCCAGCAGCTTAGGGACTGTCCGGGAGACCCAGTACTTC.

This sequence joins TRBV2 and TRBJ2-2; TRBD2 agrees at 8 bases. Germline CDR1 and CDR2: SNHLY and FYNNEI. The CDR3 runs 15 residues. The junction had 6 bases not matched to a gene; V was cut back by 9 bases and J by 0 bases. In DNA form, the CDR3 reads TGTGCCAGTACTAGCGGTCTCGCGAACACCGGGGAGCTGTTTTTT. As protein: CASTSGLANTGELFF.